This is a list of T cell receptor beta chains from one sample in a study of cytomegalovirus exposure and HLA in healthy donors. Profiling relied on immunoSEQ multiplex PCR, and the TCRdb table lists in-frame clones only, not all of them. The table includes 35,000 to 40,000 clones, nearly 55% detected once. The sequencing input was PBMCs. The receptor set was obtained from a middle-aged woman in good health and CMV-seropositive. Each CDR3 is given with its conserved first and last residue. The order of the fields is V gene, clone size, J gene, D gene, CDR3 DNA, CDR3 protein. D genes are given only for firm matches. Clone size is given for some rows only: seen once, a few or many times, or a class if the clone is expanded.

v_call: TRBV5-4
clone_size: NA
j_call: TRBJ1-4
d_call: NA
cdr3_nt: TGTGCCAGCAGCCCGGACCCCTCCGGGAGAACTAATGAAAAACTGTTTTTT
cdr3_aa: CASSPDPSGRTNEKLFF

v_call: TRBV10-3
clone_size: few
j_call: TRBJ2-7
d_call: TRBD2
cdr3_nt: TGTGCCATCAGTGAGTCACTAGCGGGCTCCTACGAGCAGTACTTC
cdr3_aa: CAISESLAGSYEQYF

v_call: TRBV9
clone_size: few
j_call: TRBJ2-1
d_call: TRBD2
cdr3_nt: TGTGCCAGCAGCGGCCGGACTAGCGGGGGTTACAATGAGCAGTTCTTC
cdr3_aa: CASSGRTSGGYNEQFF

v_call: TRBV7-9
clone_size: few
j_call: TRBJ1-1
d_call: TRBD1
cdr3_nt: TGTGCCAGCAGCTTAGGGGCGGGGACAGCTAACACTGAAGCTTTCTTT
cdr3_aa: CASSLGAGTANTEAFF

v_call: TRBV29-1
clone_size: NA
j_call: TRBJ2-3
d_call: NA
cdr3_nt: TGCAGCGTTGATTCCTCCCGGGATTGGAATACGCAGTATTTT
cdr3_aa: CSVDSSRDWNTQYF

v_call: TRBV5-6
clone_size: NA
j_call: TRBJ1-1
d_call: NA
cdr3_nt: TGTGCCAGCAGCCGAAAGAGGCTCGAGACTGAAGCTTTCTTT
cdr3_aa: CASSRKRLETEAFF

v_call: TRBV6-1
clone_size: NA
j_call: TRBJ2-5
d_call: NA
cdr3_nt: TGTGCCAGCAGTGGCCGGGCAGGGCAGACCCAGTACTTC
cdr3_aa: CASSGRAGQTQYF

v_call: TRBV6-1
clone_size: few
j_call: TRBJ1-1
d_call: NA
cdr3_nt: TGTGCCAGCAGTACAGGGATGAACACTGAAGCTTTCTTT
cdr3_aa: CASSTGMNTEAFF

v_call: TRBV29-1
clone_size: NA
j_call: TRBJ2-5
d_call: TRBD1
cdr3_nt: TGCAGCGTTTTGAGGTCGGCAGGGGGTGGCCAAGAGACCCAGTACTTC
cdr3_aa: CSVLRSAGGGQETQYF

v_call: TRBV15
clone_size: NA
j_call: TRBJ2-3
d_call: TRBD2
cdr3_nt: TGTGCCACCAGGACTAGCGGGGAAACAGATACGCAGTATTTT
cdr3_aa: CATRTSGETDTQYF

v_call: TRBV5-4
clone_size: NA
j_call: TRBJ2-3
d_call: NA
cdr3_nt: TGCGCCAGCAGCCAAGAACCCGACAGGAGAGGAGATACGCAGTATTTT
cdr3_aa: CASSQEPDRRGDTQYF

v_call: TRBV11-2
clone_size: NA
j_call: TRBJ2-7
d_call: NA
cdr3_nt: TGTGCCAGCAGCTTAGATCCGGTCGGGGAGCAGTACTTC
cdr3_aa: CASSLDPVGEQYF

v_call: TRBV6-1
clone_size: NA
j_call: TRBJ1-2
d_call: NA
cdr3_nt: TGTGCCAGCAAGCGGGGACCCATTGGCTACACCTTC
cdr3_aa: CASKRGPIGYTF

v_call: TRBV5-1
clone_size: NA
j_call: TRBJ2-3
d_call: TRBD1
cdr3_nt: TGCGCCAGCAGCATGGGACAGGGGTCATTCTCTAGCACAGATACGCAGTATTTT
cdr3_aa: CASSMGQGSFSSTDTQYF

v_call: TRBV5-1
clone_size: few
j_call: TRBJ2-6
d_call: TRBD1
cdr3_nt: TGCGCCAGCAGCCAAAAACCGGGACAGGGCCTATCTGGGGCCAACGTCCTGACTTTC
cdr3_aa: CASSQKPGQGLSGANVLTF

v_call: TRBV18
clone_size: few
j_call: TRBJ2-5
d_call: NA
cdr3_nt: TGTGCCAGCTCACCAGGGGGCTGGGAGACCCAGTACTTC
cdr3_aa: CASSPGGWETQYF

v_call: TRBV28
clone_size: once
j_call: TRBJ1-2
d_call: NA
cdr3_nt: TGTGCCAGCAGTTCGGACGGGACATACAACTATGGCTACACCTTC
cdr3_aa: CASSSDGTYNYGYTF

v_call: TRBV27
clone_size: NA
j_call: TRBJ1-1
d_call: NA
cdr3_nt: TGTGCCAGCAGCCCCTTGGGGGGGACTGAAGCTTTCTTT
cdr3_aa: CASSPLGGTEAFF

v_call: TRBV13
clone_size: NA
j_call: TRBJ1-2
d_call: NA
cdr3_nt: TGTGCCAGCAGCTCAAACAGGGAGTTTTACACCTTC
cdr3_aa: CASSSNREFYTF

v_call: TRBV7-2
clone_size: NA
j_call: TRBJ1-4
d_call: NA
cdr3_nt: TGTGCCAGCAGCTCTCAACTGGCCTCAATGGGAGCAACTAATGAAAAACTGTTTTTT
cdr3_aa: CASSSQLASMGATNEKLFF

v_call: TRBV6-8
clone_size: NA
j_call: TRBJ1-2
d_call: TRBD1
cdr3_nt: TGTGCCAGCAGTTCCGCTCGACAGGGGCTCGGTGGCTACACCTTC
cdr3_aa: CASSSARQGLGGYTF

v_call: TRBV5-8
clone_size: NA
j_call: TRBJ1-1
d_call: NA
cdr3_nt: TGTGCCAGCAGCTGGGACAAGTTCTCTGAAGCTTTCTTT
cdr3_aa: CASSWDKFSEAFF

v_call: TRBV5-1
clone_size: few
j_call: TRBJ2-6
d_call: NA
cdr3_nt: TGCGCCAGCAGCAATAAAGATCAGGCTCTATGGGCCAACGTCCTGACTTTC
cdr3_aa: CASSNKDQALWANVLTF

v_call: TRBV13
clone_size: NA
j_call: TRBJ2-3
d_call: NA
cdr3_nt: TGTGCCAGCAGCCCCCCGGGGGCAGATACGCAGTATTTT
cdr3_aa: CASSPPGADTQYF

v_call: TRBV10-3
clone_size: once
j_call: TRBJ2-2
d_call: TRBD1
cdr3_nt: TGTGCCATCAGCGACAGGGATGGGTCCAACACCGGGGAGCTGTTTTTT
cdr3_aa: CAISDRDGSNTGELFF

v_call: TRBV7-2
clone_size: NA
j_call: TRBJ1-2
d_call: TRBD1
cdr3_nt: TGTGCCAGCAGCTCCCAACAGGGGTATGGCTACACCTTC
cdr3_aa: CASSSQQGYGYTF

v_call: TRBV5-6
clone_size: NA
j_call: TRBJ1-1
d_call: NA
cdr3_nt: TGTGCCAGCAGCTCAACAGGGATGAACACTGAAGCTTTCTTT
cdr3_aa: CASSSTGMNTEAFF

v_call: TRBV4-3
clone_size: medium-sized
j_call: TRBJ2-2
d_call: TRBD1
cdr3_nt: TGCGCCAGCAGCCCCCTACTCCTCGACAGGGTGGTCGGGGAGCTGTTTTTT
cdr3_aa: CASSPLLLDRVVGELFF

v_call: TRBV4-1
clone_size: few
j_call: TRBJ2-1
d_call: NA
cdr3_nt: TGCGCCAGCAGACAAGGGAGCGGCATGGTATACAATGAGCAGTTCTTC
cdr3_aa: CASRQGSGMVYNEQFF

v_call: TRBV10-3
clone_size: NA
j_call: TRBJ2-7
d_call: TRBD2
cdr3_nt: TGTGCCATCAGTGAGTCGGGGGGGAGGGGAACCTACGAGCAGTACTTC
cdr3_aa: CAISESGGRGTYEQYF

v_call: TRBV6-5
clone_size: NA
j_call: TRBJ1-4
d_call: TRBD1
cdr3_nt: TGTGCCAGCAGGAGGGACAGCTCAACTAATGAAAAACTGTTTTTT
cdr3_aa: CASRRDSSTNEKLFF

v_call: TRBV7-2
clone_size: few
j_call: TRBJ2-7
d_call: TRBD2
cdr3_nt: TGTGCCAGCAGCTTGGGTAGCGGGGGATACGAGCAGTACTTC
cdr3_aa: CASSLGSGGYEQYF

v_call: TRBV2
clone_size: NA
j_call: TRBJ2-3
d_call: TRBD2
cdr3_nt: TGTGCCAGCAGTGAAGAGCGGGGGGGTGGTGGGACGCAGTATTTT
cdr3_aa: CASSEERGGGGTQYF

v_call: TRBV18
clone_size: NA
j_call: TRBJ1-6
d_call: TRBD1
cdr3_nt: TGTGCCAGCTCTCCTGACAGGGCACAAAATTCACCCCTCCACTTT
cdr3_aa: CASSPDRAQNSPLHF

v_call: TRBV6-5
clone_size: few
j_call: TRBJ2-5
d_call: NA
cdr3_nt: TGTGCCAGCAGTTACTCTTCCGGGAACGGGGAGACCCAGTACTTC
cdr3_aa: CASSYSSGNGETQYF

v_call: TRBV2
clone_size: NA
j_call: TRBJ1-2
d_call: NA
cdr3_nt: TGTGCCAGCAGTGAACGGCGGGCTCCGCACTATGGCTACACCTTC
cdr3_aa: CASSERRAPHYGYTF

v_call: TRBV6-1
clone_size: once
j_call: TRBJ1-2
d_call: TRBD1
cdr3_nt: TGTGCCAGCAGTGAAACCCCCAGGGGGCGCGAATTCTTC
cdr3_aa: CASSETPRGREFF

v_call: TRBV10-1
clone_size: NA
j_call: TRBJ1-3
d_call: NA
cdr3_nt: TGCGCCAGCAGTGGAGGTAGTGGAAACACCATATATTTT
cdr3_aa: CASSGGSGNTIYF

v_call: TRBV7-6
clone_size: few
j_call: TRBJ1-6
d_call: TRBD1
cdr3_nt: TGTGCCAGCAGCTTTAGGAGGGGGCAGGGGGCGGATAATTCACCCCTCCACTTT
cdr3_aa: CASSFRRGQGADNSPLHF

v_call: TRBV7-2
clone_size: few
j_call: TRBJ1-5
d_call: NA
cdr3_nt: TGTGCCAGCAGTCCCCAGGGCACCCAGCGCAATCAGCCCCAGCATTTT
cdr3_aa: CASSPQGTQRNQPQHF

v_call: TRBV6-5
clone_size: NA
j_call: TRBJ2-4
d_call: TRBD1
cdr3_nt: TGTGCCAGCAGTTACACCGGGACAGGGAACATTCAGTACTTC
cdr3_aa: CASSYTGTGNIQYF

v_call: TRBV27
clone_size: NA
j_call: TRBJ1-1
d_call: NA
cdr3_nt: TGTGCCAGCAGATCTAGGATGAACACTGAAGCTTTCTTT
cdr3_aa: CASRSRMNTEAFF

v_call: TRBV21-1
clone_size: NA
j_call: TRBJ2-7
d_call: NA
cdr3_nt: TGTGCCAGGGTAACGCGGACAGGGGGAGTTAGCGAGCAGTACTTC
cdr3_aa: CARVTRTGGVSEQYF

v_call: TRBV11-2
clone_size: NA
j_call: TRBJ2-1
d_call: TRBD2
cdr3_nt: TGTGCCAGCAGCCCTAGCGGGGGGGGGTCCTATGAGCAGTTCTTC
cdr3_aa: CASSPSGGGSYEQFF

v_call: TRBV13
clone_size: NA
j_call: TRBJ2-3
d_call: TRBD2
cdr3_nt: TGTGCCAGCAGCTACTCTAGCGGGGCCGATACGCAGTATTTT
cdr3_aa: CASSYSSGADTQYF

v_call: TRBV6-5
clone_size: NA
j_call: TRBJ2-6
d_call: NA
cdr3_nt: TGTGCCAGCAGTTACGCCGGCTCTGGGGCCAACGTCCTGACTTTC
cdr3_aa: CASSYAGSGANVLTF

v_call: TRBV28
clone_size: NA
j_call: TRBJ1-2
d_call: TRBD1
cdr3_nt: TGTGCCAGCAGTTCCGGGACAGGGGGGGATGGCTACACCTTC
cdr3_aa: CASSSGTGGDGYTF

v_call: TRBV9
clone_size: few
j_call: TRBJ1-1
d_call: NA
cdr3_nt: TGTGCCAGCAGCGAAGGGGGAGCGAACACTGAAGCTTTCTTT
cdr3_aa: CASSEGGANTEAFF

v_call: TRBV7-8
clone_size: few
j_call: TRBJ2-5
d_call: TRBD2
cdr3_nt: TGTGCCAGCAGCTTAGGAGGGACTAGCGGGGTACAAGAGACCCAGTACTTC
cdr3_aa: CASSLGGTSGVQETQYF